Listed below are T cell receptor beta chains from one sample, sequenced in a study of cytomegalovirus exposure and HLA in healthy donors. Method: immunoSEQ multiplex PCR; TCRdb's copy keeps in-frame clones and lacks some. The sample includes under 90,000 clones, 74% of them seen just once. Sequencing was carried out using PBMCs. These receptors were obtained from a man aged 35-49 years in good health and CMV-seropositive. CDR3s include the opening cysteine and the closing phenylalanine or tryptophan. Fields, in order: clone size, D gene, J gene, V gene, CDR3 DNA, CDR3 protein. The D gene is left open where the match is weak. Clone size, where shown, is once, few, many, or a class for clones that have expanded.

clone_size: NA; d_call: TRBD2; j_call: TRBJ2-5; v_call: TRBV28; cdr3_nt: TGTGCCAGCGGGAGGGCCAGTGAGACCCAGTACTTC; cdr3_aa: CASGRASETQYF
clone_size: NA; d_call: NA; j_call: TRBJ2-7; v_call: TRBV6-5; cdr3_nt: TGTGCCAGCAGTCCCGACTGGACAGCGGTCGACGAGCAGTACTTC; cdr3_aa: CASSPDWTAVDEQYF
clone_size: NA; d_call: NA; j_call: TRBJ2-7; v_call: TRBV19; cdr3_nt: TGTGCCAGTAGTATTGGCGGGGGCAGGTTTGGGCAGTACTTC; cdr3_aa: CASSIGGGRFGQYF
clone_size: once; d_call: NA; j_call: TRBJ2-5; v_call: TRBV5-1; cdr3_nt: TGCGCCAGTCGACCAGCGGATTATAAAGAGACCCAGTACTTC; cdr3_aa: CASRPADYKETQYF
clone_size: few; d_call: NA; j_call: TRBJ1-1; v_call: TRBV2; cdr3_nt: TGTGCCAGCAGTGAAGAGAGGAACACTGAAGCTTTCTTT; cdr3_aa: CASSEERNTEAFF
clone_size: NA; d_call: TRBD2; j_call: TRBJ2-3; v_call: TRBV6-1; cdr3_nt: TGTGCCAGCAGTGAGACTAGCGGTGATACGCAGTATTTT; cdr3_aa: CASSETSGDTQYF
clone_size: NA; d_call: NA; j_call: TRBJ1-1; v_call: TRBV27; cdr3_nt: TGTGCCAGCAGCCCCCGCCCAACTTCTGAAGCTTTCTTT; cdr3_aa: CASSPRPTSEAFF
clone_size: NA; d_call: TRBD1; j_call: TRBJ1-2; v_call: TRBV7-9; cdr3_nt: TGTGCCAGCAGCGCAGACCAGGGGGTCGGGGGCTACACCTTC; cdr3_aa: CASSADQGVGGYTF
clone_size: NA; d_call: NA; j_call: TRBJ1-1; v_call: TRBV6-5; cdr3_nt: TGTGCCAGCTGCTGGGTGCGAGGTGAAGCTTTCTTT; cdr3_aa: CASCWVRGEAFF
clone_size: NA; d_call: NA; j_call: TRBJ2-1; v_call: TRBV7-9; cdr3_nt: TGTGCCAGCAGACAGGGAGCCCAGCAGTTCTTC; cdr3_aa: CASRQGAQQFF
clone_size: NA; d_call: NA; j_call: TRBJ1-6; v_call: TRBV11-2; cdr3_nt: TGTGCCAGCAGCTTACAAAGCGGGGTTCAATCACCCCTCCACTTT; cdr3_aa: CASSLQSGVQSPLHF
clone_size: NA; d_call: NA; j_call: TRBJ2-7; v_call: TRBV11-2; cdr3_nt: TGTGCCAGCAGCCGGACGAGGGGGGGCTACGAGCAGTACTTC; cdr3_aa: CASSRTRGGYEQYF
clone_size: NA; d_call: NA; j_call: TRBJ2-3; v_call: TRBV2; cdr3_nt: TGTGCCAGCAGTCCGGCTCAGGGGAATACGCAGTATTTT; cdr3_aa: CASSPAQGNTQYF
clone_size: NA; d_call: NA; j_call: TRBJ1-1; v_call: TRBV4-1; cdr3_nt: TGCGCCAGCAGCCAAGCGCCGGGGGGGGCCGTGGTGAACACTGAAGCTTTCTTT; cdr3_aa: CASSQAPGGAVVNTEAFF